This paragraph covers one T cell receptor beta chain sequence. Some clones are missing from TCRdb's copy, which holds only in-frame ones; the method was immunoSEQ multiplex PCR. The sample includes some 180,000 clones, 70% to 90% seen only once; the top ten take 7.5% to 10%. These data come from a study of blood T cell repertoires in COVID-19. Across the study: PBMCs, B-cell-depleted T cells, or T cells provided the cDNA or gDNA that made up the material.

The CDR3 spans 13 residues. Germline V lookup: CDR1 SGHTS, CDR2 YDEGEE. The trim removed 6 bases at V and 4 bases at J, leaving 5 bases unmatched. Sample: peripheral blood. This chain uses TRBV5-8 with TRBJ1-2; 8 bases are a match to TRBD1. The source is a woman older than 75 with COVID-19, enrolled during active disease. CDR3 sequence: CASTATGAYGYTF. The CDR3 DNA sequence: TGTGCCAGCACCGCGACAGGGGCCTATGGCTACACCTTC.